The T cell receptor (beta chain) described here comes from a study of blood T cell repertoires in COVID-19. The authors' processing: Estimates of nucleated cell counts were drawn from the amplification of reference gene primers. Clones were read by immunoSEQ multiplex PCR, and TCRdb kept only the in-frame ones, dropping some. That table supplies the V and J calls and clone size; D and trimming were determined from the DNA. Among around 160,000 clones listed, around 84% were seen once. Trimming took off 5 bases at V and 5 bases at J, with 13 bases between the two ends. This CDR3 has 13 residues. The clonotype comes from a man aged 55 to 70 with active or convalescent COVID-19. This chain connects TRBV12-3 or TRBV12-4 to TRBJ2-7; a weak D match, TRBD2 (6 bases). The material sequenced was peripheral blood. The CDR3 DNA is TGTGCCAGCAGTCGAGCGGGTCTCGACGAGCAGTACTTC. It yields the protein CASSRAGLDEQYF.